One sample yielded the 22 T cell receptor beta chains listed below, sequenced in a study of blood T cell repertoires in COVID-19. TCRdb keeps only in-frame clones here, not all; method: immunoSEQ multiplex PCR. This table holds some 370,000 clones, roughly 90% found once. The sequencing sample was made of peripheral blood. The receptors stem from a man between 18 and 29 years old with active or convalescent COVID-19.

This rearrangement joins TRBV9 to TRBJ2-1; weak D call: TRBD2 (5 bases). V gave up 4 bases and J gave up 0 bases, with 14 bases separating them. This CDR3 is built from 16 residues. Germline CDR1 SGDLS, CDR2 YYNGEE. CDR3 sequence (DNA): TGTGCCAGCAGCCCCCTCTCGGGGAGCTCCTACAATGAGCAGTTCTTC. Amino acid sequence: CASSPLSGSSYNEQFF.

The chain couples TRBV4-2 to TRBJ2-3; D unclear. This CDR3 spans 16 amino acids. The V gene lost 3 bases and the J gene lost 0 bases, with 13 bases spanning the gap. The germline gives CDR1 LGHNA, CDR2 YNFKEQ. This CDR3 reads CASSHPNKESTDTQYF. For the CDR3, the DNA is TGTGCCAGCAGCCACCCGAACAAAGAAAGCACAGATACGCAGTATTTT.

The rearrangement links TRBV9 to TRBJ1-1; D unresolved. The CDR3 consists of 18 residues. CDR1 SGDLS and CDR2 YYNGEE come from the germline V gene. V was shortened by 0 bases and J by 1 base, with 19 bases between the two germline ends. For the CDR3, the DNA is TGTGCCAGCAGCGTAGTTCCCGGCGGTGGGAGGAGGAACACTGAAGCTTTCTTT. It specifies CASSVVPGGGRRNTEAFF. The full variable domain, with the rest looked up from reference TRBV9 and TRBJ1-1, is DSGVTQTPKHLITATGQRVTLRCSPRSGDLSVYWYQQSLDQGLQFLIQYYNGEERAKGNILERFSAQQFPDLHSELNLSSLELGDSALYFCASSVVPGGGRRNTEAFFGQGTRLTVV.

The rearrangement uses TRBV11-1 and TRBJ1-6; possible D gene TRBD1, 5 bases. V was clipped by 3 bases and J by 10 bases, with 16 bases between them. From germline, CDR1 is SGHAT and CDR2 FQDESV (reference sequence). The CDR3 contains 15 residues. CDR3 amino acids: CASSFDRLKSSPLHF. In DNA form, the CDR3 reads TGTGCCAGCAGCTTTGACAGACTGAAGTCCTCACCCCTCCACTTT.

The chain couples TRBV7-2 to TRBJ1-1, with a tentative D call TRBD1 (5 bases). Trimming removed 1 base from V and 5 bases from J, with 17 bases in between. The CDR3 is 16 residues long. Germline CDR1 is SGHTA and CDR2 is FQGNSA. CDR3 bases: TGTGCCAGCAGCTTAGTCTCTGGGGCATTAAGGACTGAAGCTTTCTTT. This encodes CASSLVSGALRTEAFF.

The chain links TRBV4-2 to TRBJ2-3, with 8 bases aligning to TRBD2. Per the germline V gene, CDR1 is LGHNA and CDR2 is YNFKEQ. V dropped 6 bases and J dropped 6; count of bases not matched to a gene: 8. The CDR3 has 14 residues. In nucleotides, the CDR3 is TGTGCCAGCAGGGGAGCGGGAGTTTTTGATACGCAGTATTTT. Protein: CASRGAGVFDTQYF.

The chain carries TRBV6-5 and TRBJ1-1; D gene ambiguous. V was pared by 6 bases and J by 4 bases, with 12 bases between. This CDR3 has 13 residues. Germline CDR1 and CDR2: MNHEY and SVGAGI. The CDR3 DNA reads TGTGCCAGCAGGAGAGGGTTCCGCACTGAAGCTTTCTTT. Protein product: CASRRGFRTEAFF.

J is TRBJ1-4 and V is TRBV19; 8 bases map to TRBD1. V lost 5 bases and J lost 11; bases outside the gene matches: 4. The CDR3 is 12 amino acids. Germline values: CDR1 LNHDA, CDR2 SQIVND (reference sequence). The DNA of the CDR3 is TGTGCCAGTAGTTCTTGGACAGGGAAACTGTTTTTT. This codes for CASSSWTGKLFF.

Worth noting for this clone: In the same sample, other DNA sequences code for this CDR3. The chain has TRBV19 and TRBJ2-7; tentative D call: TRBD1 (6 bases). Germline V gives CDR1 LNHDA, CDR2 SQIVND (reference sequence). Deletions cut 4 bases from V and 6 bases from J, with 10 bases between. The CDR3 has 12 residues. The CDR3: CASSTRGGEQYF. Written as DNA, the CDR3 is TGTGCCAGTAGTACCAGGGGTGGCGAGCAGTACTTC.

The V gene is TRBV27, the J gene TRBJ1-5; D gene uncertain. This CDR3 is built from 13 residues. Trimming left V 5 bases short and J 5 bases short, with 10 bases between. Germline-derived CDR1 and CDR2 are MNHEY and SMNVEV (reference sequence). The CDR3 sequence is CASSTKLDQPQHF. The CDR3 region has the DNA TGTGCCAGCAGTACGAAATTAGATCAGCCCCAGCATTTT.

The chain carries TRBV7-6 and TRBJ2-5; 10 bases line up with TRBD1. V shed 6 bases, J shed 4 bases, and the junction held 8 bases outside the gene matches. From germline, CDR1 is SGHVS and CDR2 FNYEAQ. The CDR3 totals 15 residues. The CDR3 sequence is CASSSDRGTLETQYF. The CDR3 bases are TGTGCCAGCAGTTCGGACAGGGGGACTTTAGAGACCCAGTACTTC.

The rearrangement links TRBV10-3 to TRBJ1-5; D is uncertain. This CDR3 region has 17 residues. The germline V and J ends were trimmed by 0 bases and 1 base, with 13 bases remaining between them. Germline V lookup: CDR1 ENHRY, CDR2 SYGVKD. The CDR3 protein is CAISESATYGSNQPQHF. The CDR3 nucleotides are TGTGCCATCAGTGAGTCGGCCACCTACGGGAGCAATCAGCCCCAGCATTTT.

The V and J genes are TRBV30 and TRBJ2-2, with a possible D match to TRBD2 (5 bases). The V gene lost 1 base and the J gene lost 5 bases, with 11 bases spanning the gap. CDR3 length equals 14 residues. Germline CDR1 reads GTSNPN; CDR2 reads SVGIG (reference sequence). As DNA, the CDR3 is TGTGCCTGGAGTGGACTAAGGGCAACCGGGGAGCTGTTTTTT. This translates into CAWSGLRATGELFF.

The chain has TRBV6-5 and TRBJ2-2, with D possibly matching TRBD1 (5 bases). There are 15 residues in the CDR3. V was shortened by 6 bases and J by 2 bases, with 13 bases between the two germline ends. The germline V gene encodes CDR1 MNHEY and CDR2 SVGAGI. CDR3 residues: CASRGLQGNTGELFF. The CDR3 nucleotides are TGTGCCAGCAGGGGTTTGCAGGGAAACACCGGGGAGCTGTTTTTT.

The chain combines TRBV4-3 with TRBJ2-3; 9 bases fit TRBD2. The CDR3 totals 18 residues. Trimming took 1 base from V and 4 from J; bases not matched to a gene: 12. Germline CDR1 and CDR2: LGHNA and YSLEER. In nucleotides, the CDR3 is TGCGCCAGCAGCCAAGGGGTGGTTAGCGGGAGTAACGCAGATACGCAGTATTTT. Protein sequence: CASSQGVVSGSNADTQYF.

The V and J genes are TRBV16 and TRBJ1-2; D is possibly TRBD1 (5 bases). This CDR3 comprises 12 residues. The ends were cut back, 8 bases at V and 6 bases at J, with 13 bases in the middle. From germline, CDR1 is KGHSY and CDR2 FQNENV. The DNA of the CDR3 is TGTGCCAGCTCGAGCCGGGGGGATGGCTACACCTTC. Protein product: CASSSRGDGYTF. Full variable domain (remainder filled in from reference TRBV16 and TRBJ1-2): GEEVAQTPKHLVRGEGQKAKLYCAPIKGHSYVFWYQQVLKNEFKFLISFQNENVFDETGMPKERFSAKCLPNSPCSLEIQATKLEDSAVYFCASSSRGDGYTFGSGTRLTVV.

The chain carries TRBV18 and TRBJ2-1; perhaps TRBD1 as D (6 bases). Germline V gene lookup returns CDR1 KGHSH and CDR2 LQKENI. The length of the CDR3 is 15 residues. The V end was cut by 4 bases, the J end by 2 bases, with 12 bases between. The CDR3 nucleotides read TGTGCCAGCTCACGGCAAGGGGGTACCTACAATGAGCAGTTCTTC. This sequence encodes CASSRQGGTYNEQFF.

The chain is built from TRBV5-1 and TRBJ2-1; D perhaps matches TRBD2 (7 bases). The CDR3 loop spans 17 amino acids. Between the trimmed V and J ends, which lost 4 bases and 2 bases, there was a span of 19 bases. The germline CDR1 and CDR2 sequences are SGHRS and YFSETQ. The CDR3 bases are TGCGCCAGCAGCCGGGCCGGGGGCGCGGGGGCCTACAATGAGCAGTTCTTC. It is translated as CASSRAGGAGAYNEQFF. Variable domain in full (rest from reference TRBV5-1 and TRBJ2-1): KAGVTQTPRYLIKTRGQQVTLSCSPISGHRSVSWYQQTPGQGLQFLFEYFSETQRNKGNFPGRFSGRQFSNSRSEMNVSTLELGDSALYLCASSRAGGAGAYNEQFFGPGTRLTVL.

The DNA for the CDR3 is TGTGCCTGGAGCGACAGGGGTCTAAGTCAGCCCCAGCATTTT. It yields the protein CAWSDRGLSQPQHF. The chain combines TRBV30 with TRBJ1-5, with 8 bases matching TRBD1. The CDR3 runs 14 residues. Per the germline V gene, CDR1 is GTSNPN and CDR2 is SVGIG (reference sequence). V lost 3 bases and J lost 6; bases outside the gene matches: 7.

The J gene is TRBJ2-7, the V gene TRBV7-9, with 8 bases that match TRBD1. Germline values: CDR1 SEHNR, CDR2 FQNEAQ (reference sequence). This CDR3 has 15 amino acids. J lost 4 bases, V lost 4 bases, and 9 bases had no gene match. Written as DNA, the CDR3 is TGTGCCAGCAGCTCCCGGACAGGGCAGCGTTACGAGCAGTACTTC. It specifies CASSSRTGQRYEQYF.

The DNA for the CDR3 is TGTGCCAGCAGTTCCGGACTAGCGGGGACTGTCTACGAGCAGTACTTC. This codes for CASSSGLAGTVYEQYF. V usage is TRBV28 and J usage is TRBJ2-7; 12 bases agree with TRBD2. Trimming at V came to 4 bases and at J to 3 bases, leaving 7 bases not matched to a gene. The germline V gene encodes CDR1 MDHEN and CDR2 SYDVKM. The CDR3 spans 16 residues.

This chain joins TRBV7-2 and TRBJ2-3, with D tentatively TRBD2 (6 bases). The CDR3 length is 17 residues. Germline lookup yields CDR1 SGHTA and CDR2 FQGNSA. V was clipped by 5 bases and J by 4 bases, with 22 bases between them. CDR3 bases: TGTGCCAGCAGCGGGCGCACTAGCCAAATTGTCGCAGATACGCAGTATTTT. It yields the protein CASSGRTSQIVADTQYF.